This paragraph reports one T cell receptor beta chain. CDR1 and CDR2 (germline): MNHEY, SVGAGI. The CDR3 consists of 13 residues. The V and J ends lost 2 bases and 8 bases respectively, with 12 bases between them. The sample comes from a study of cytomegalovirus exposure and HLA in healthy donors. Profiled with immunoSEQ multiplex PCR; TCRdb holds only in-frame clones, not every one. Of fewer than 200,000 clones listed, about four fifths are singletons. The sample comprised PBMCs. This sequence originates from a woman aged 18-29 years in good health and CMV-seropositive. This sequence joins TRBV6-5 and TRBJ1-2; D gene unclear. CDR3 protein: CASSYGWGEGYTF. The CDR3 region has the DNA TGTGCCAGCAGTTACGGTTGGGGAGAGGGCTACACCTTC.